The sequence of this T cell receptor (beta chain) was determined in a study of blood T cell repertoires in COVID-19 (dated by TCRdb to about 2020). Notes on the research overall: Samples from collaborators originated in the United States, Italy and Spain and spanned both the acute and convalescent phases of COVID-19. Nearly every sample came with metadata listing a de-identified subject ID, COVID-19 status, age in years and sex. Deeply sampled blood TCRbeta repertoires from subjects exposed to, actively infected with, or recovered from COVID-19 were included in the dataset. Where available, HLA class I and class II types were taken from metadata supplied by the sample provider and were not determined by assay-based typing. A freely available public database, intended as a resource for researchers studying the immune response to SARS-CoV-2, is where the repertoires were released. The samples were drawn from two sources: the first 160 participants of the ongoing ImmuneRACE study, and 1,000 to 1,500 subjects contributed by 6 global collaborators. The prospective study material was composed of cDNA or gDNA derived from T cells, B-cell-depleted T cells, or PBMCs.

Trimming at the junction amounts to 2 bases on V and 7 bases on J, and the germline ends lie 18 bases apart. The CDR3 covers 16 residues, taking in both the cysteine and the phenylalanine. The sequence is cut down to CDR3 DNA, 48 bases in frame from base 1. In the germline V gene, CDR1 corresponds to MGHRA and CDR2 to YSYEKL. With regard to this clone: What antigen it recognizes has not been identified. No base-level quality is on record; no much larger clone is a single base apart.

What the research found in general, with its limitations: The quantity of clinical and demographic metadata differed by source and by participant and was supplied without curation.

Collaborating institutions collected whole blood in K2EDTA tubes following their own protocols. For TCRbeta analysis, collaborator samples were shipped as frozen whole blood, as isolated PBMCs, or as DNA extracted from either sample type. The immunoSEQ Assay, a bias-controlled multiplex PCR, was used to amplify TCRbeta CDR3 regions from genomic DNA. On the study's bioinformatics: The number of nucleated cells in each sample was estimated by amplification of reference gene primers within the assay. To quantify the absolute abundance of each unique TCRbeta CDR3 rearrangement, sequence reads were collapsed and filtered. Productive Simpson clonality was computed per sample as the square root of Simpson's diversity index over productive rearrangements. TCRdb holds this immuneACCESS table with in-frame rearrangements only. Some clones are missing; in checked studies, unresolved V genes explain under half, and the rest has no known cause. V and J calls and clone size are copied from that table; D and trimming were computed from the DNA. The sample table lists over 65,000 clones, around 86% of them with a count of one. About 8.1% of the sample lies in the top ten.

The chain joins TRBV4-1 to TRBJ2-1, with a weak D call of TRBD2 (6 bases match). The sequence was obtained from a man aged 25-40 years with acute or convalescent COVID-19. Sequenced sample: peripheral blood. Read as DNA, the sequence is TGCGCCAGCAGCCAAACCCTCACCGGGAGTAAGAATGAGCAGTTCTTC. This yields the protein CASSQTLTGSKNEQFF.